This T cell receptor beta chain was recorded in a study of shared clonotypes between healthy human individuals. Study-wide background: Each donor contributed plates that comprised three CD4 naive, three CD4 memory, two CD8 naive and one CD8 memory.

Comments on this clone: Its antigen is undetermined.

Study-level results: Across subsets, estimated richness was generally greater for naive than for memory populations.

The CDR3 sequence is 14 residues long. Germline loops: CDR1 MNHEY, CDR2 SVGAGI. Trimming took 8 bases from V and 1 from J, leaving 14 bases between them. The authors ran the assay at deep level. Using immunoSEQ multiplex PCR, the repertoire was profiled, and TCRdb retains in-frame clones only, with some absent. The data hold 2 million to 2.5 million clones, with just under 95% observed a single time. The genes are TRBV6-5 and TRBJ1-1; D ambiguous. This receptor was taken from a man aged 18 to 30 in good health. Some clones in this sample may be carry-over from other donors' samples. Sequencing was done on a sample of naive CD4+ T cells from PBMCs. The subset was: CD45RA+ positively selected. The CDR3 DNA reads TGTGCCAGCCAAGGACGGTCGGAGAACACTGAAGCTTTCTTT. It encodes CASQGRSENTEAFF.